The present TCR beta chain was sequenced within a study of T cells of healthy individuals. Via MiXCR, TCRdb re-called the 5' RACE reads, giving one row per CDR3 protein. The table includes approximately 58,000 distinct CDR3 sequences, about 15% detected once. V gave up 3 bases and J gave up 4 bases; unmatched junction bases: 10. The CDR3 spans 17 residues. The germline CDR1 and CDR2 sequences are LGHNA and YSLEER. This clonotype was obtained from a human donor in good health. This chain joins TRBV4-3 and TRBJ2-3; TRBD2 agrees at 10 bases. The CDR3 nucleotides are TGCGCCAGCAGCCAGGAGGGAACTAGCGGGGTCTCAGATACGCAGTATTTT. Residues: CASSQEGTSGVSDTQYF.